This T cell receptor (beta chain) comes out of a study of OX40 agonist ivuxolimab in advanced cancers. Repertoires were generated with immunoSEQ multiplex PCR, while TCRdb's copy carries only in-frame clones and drops some. The profile shows 40,000 or so clones, less than 85% of them singletons. V lost 3 bases to trimming and J lost 2 bases; unmatched junction nucleotides: 11. Looked up from germline, CDR1 is SQVTM and CDR2 is ANQGSEA. This CDR3 comprises 16 residues. Sampling times: baseline, cycle 4 day 1, cycle 7 day 1. The sample consisted of CD4+ or CD8+ T cells sorted from blood, taken in a trial of the OX40 agonist ivuxolimab. The chain has TRBV29-1 and TRBJ2-3; 7 bases are shared with TRBD2. The receptor comes from an adult with an advanced solid tumor such as melanoma, head and neck, liver or kidney cancer. CDR3 amino acids: CSVERGPGLNTDTQYF. CDR3 nucleotides: TGCAGCGTTGAGAGGGGCCCGGGACTAAACACAGATACGCAGTATTTT.